The clone carrying this T cell receptor beta chain was picked up many times. These data originate in a study of regulatory T cells in long-lasting Graves disease. Study summary: Under 3 months of antithyroid drugs had been taken by newly diagnosed Graves' patients.

Time point noted: newly diagnosed GD, antithyroid drugs for less than 3 months. PBMC RNA served as the TCR library source. The CDR3 covers 16 residues. The germline gives CDR1 SGHVS, CDR2 FNYEAQ. The ends were cut back, 5 bases at V and 0 bases at J, with 16 bases in the middle. In building TCR beta libraries, iRepertoire HTBI primers were used together with Arm-PCR of CDR3 regions. TCRdb re-called the multiplex PCR reads through MiXCR, storing one row per CDR3 protein. The table shows about 380,000 distinct CDR3 sequences, with 15% to 18% occurring only once. The source material was peripheral blood mononuclear cells (PBMCs), sampled at new diagnosis, from a patient treated with antithyroid drugs. The V call is TRBV7-6, the J call TRBJ1-2; D is ambiguous. The clonotype was recovered from a female donor with Graves disease. The CDR3 DNA reads as TGTGCCAGCAGCCCCTGGCCCCAAGGAGCTAACTATGGCTACACCTTC. Its protein is CASSPWPQGANYGYTF.